Below are 20 T cell receptor beta chains sequenced from a single sample in a study of T cell clones after liver transplantation. Assay used: immunoSEQ multiplex PCR; TCRdb lists only in-frame clones, some missing. The sample lists tens of thousands of clones; 71% were seen once. The sample in question was CD4+ T cells from blood, obtained before liver transplant. Receptors originate from a human donor who received a liver transplant.

The V call is TRBV11-2, the J call TRBJ2-7; no reliable D call. Per germline, CDR1 SGHAT and CDR2 FQNNGV. CDR3 length equals 12 residues. Deletions cut 1 base from V and 4 bases from J, with 5 bases between. The CDR3 coding sequence is TGTGCCAGCAGCTTAGCCAGATACGAGCAGTACTTC. Protein product: CASSLARYEQYF.

The chain is built from TRBV30 and TRBJ1-4; no clear D. V was pared by 5 bases and J by 2 bases, with 18 bases between. Germline V gene data show CDR1 as GTSNPN and CDR2 as SVGIG (reference sequence). The CDR3 totals 16 residues. The CDR3 region is CAWARILTSTNEKLFF. DNA for the CDR3: TGTGCCTGGGCTAGGATCTTAACCTCCACTAATGAAAAACTGTTTTTT.

The chain recombines TRBV10-3 with TRBJ1-2; no firm D call. CDR1 and CDR2 from the germline V gene are ENHRY and SYGVKD. V was trimmed by 6 bases and J by 6 bases, leaving 11 bases between them. CDR3 size: 12 residues. The CDR3 DNA follows: TGTGCCATCAGCTTCGGGGTGAATGGCTACACCTTC. Translation gives CAISFGVNGYTF.

With regard to this clone: Additional DNA sequences in this sample encode the identical CDR3. The chain's CDR3 is CASSVGGGVTGELFF. The DNA of the CDR3 is TGTGCCAGCAGCGTAGGGGGCGGTGTCACCGGGGAGCTGTTTTTT. The chain has TRBV9 and TRBJ2-2; D may be TRBD1 (5 bases). V lost 0 bases and J 4 bases, leaving 10 bases between the germline ends. Germline CDR1 and CDR2: SGDLS and YYNGEE. This CDR3 contains 15 residues.

The V and J genes are TRBV5-8 and TRBJ2-2; D call uncertain. CDR1 SGHTS and CDR2 YDEGEE come from the germline V gene. V was trimmed by 1 base and J by 3 bases, leaving 7 bases between them. The CDR3 runs 14 residues. CDR3 DNA: TGTGCCAGCAGCTTGCAGTCTGACACCGGGGAGCTGTTTTTT. This translates into CASSLQSDTGELFF.

The chain uses TRBV6-5 and TRBJ2-1; the D gene is possibly TRBD2 (6 bases). Trimming took 4 bases from V and 7 from J, leaving 14 bases between them. The CDR3 sequence is 14 residues long. The germline V gene has CDR1 MNHEY and CDR2 SVGAGI. The CDR3 DNA sequence: TGTGCCAGCAGTTCTCTAGCGCCAAGGAATGAGCAGTTCTTC. Its protein product is CASSSLAPRNEQFF.

The chain couples TRBV2 to TRBJ2-5; 7 bases fit TRBD1. V lost 6 bases and J lost 5; bases outside the gene matches: 12. In germline, CDR1 is SNHLY, CDR2 FYNNEI. The CDR3 extends over 15 amino acids. The CDR3 sequence: CASRAQGLVEETQYF. In DNA, the CDR3 is TGTGCCAGCAGAGCACAGGGGTTAGTGGAGGAGACCCAGTACTTC.

This sequence joins TRBV5-4 and TRBJ2-7; possibly TRBD1 for D (5 bases). Trimming took off 4 bases at V and 0 bases at J, with 11 bases between the two ends. The CDR3 runs to 14 residues. Germline CDR1 and CDR2: SGHNT and YYREEE (reference sequence). The CDR3 DNA is TGTGCCAGCAGCCCGGACATCGGCTCCTACGAGCAGTACTTC. It specifies CASSPDIGSYEQYF.

The sample holds one count of this clone. The V call is TRBV5-5, the J call TRBJ2-2; 14 bases line up with TRBD2. This CDR3 spans 16 amino acids. The ends lost 4 bases at V and 5 bases at J; junction bases unmatched: 4. Per germline, CDR1 SGHKS and CDR2 YYEKEE (reference sequence). The CDR3 nucleotides read TGTGCCAGCAGCCTAGGACTAGCGGGGGGTACCGGGGAGCTGTTTTTT. This sequence encodes CASSLGLAGGTGELFF.

V and J are TRBV7-6 and TRBJ2-1, with TRBD1 matching 8 bases. The CDR3 extends over 13 amino acids. The trim removed 1 base at V and 7 bases at J, leaving 0 bases unmatched. From germline, CDR1 is SGHVS and CDR2 FNYEAQ. The CDR3 DNA is TGTGCCAGCAGCTTAGGACAGGGGAATGAGCAGTTCTTC. It encodes CASSLGQGNEQFF.

The gene calls are TRBV6-1 and TRBJ1-1, with 8 bases lining up with TRBD1. Trimming took 4 bases from V and 4 from J; bases not matched to a gene: 2. The CDR3 sequence is 13 residues long. Germline V gene lookup returns CDR1 MNHNS and CDR2 SASEGT. The DNA of the CDR3 is TGTGCCAGCAGTGTTGACAGGGGCACTGAAGCTTTCTTT. Its protein product is CASSVDRGTEAFF.

This chain connects TRBV28 to TRBJ1-2, with D uncertain. V dropped 3 bases and J dropped 2 bases, with 7 bases sitting between them. This CDR3 has 13 residues. Germline CDR1 is MDHEN and CDR2 is SYDVKM. The CDR3 here is CASSLRQNYGYTF. CDR3 in DNA: TGTGCCAGCAGTTTGAGGCAGAACTATGGCTACACCTTC.

The chain employs TRBV19 and TRBJ1-5; no definite D call. Germline V gene sequence: CDR1 LNHDA, CDR2 SQIVND (reference sequence). The CDR3 totals 14 residues. Trimming stripped 8 bases from V and 5 bases from J, with 16 bases between. The CDR3 loop reads CASSEQPNYQPQHF. CDR3 bases: TGTGCCAGTTCTGAACAGCCGAATTATCAGCCCCAGCATTTT.

The chain joins TRBV10-3 to TRBJ2-7; D call uncertain. The V and J ends lost 0 bases and 2 bases respectively, with 8 bases between them. This CDR3 is built from 14 residues. CDR1 and CDR2 (germline): ENHRY, SYGVKD. CDR3 in amino acids: CAISESVGPYEQYF. CDR3 DNA: TGTGCCATCAGTGAGTCGGTCGGTCCCTACGAGCAGTACTTC.

The gene calls are TRBV6-5 and TRBJ2-2; tentative D call: TRBD1 (6 bases). CDR1 is MNHEY, CDR2 SVGAGI, per germline. The ends were cut back, 0 bases at V and 3 bases at J, with 11 bases in the middle. The CDR3 length is 16 residues. DNA of the CDR3: TGTGCCAGCAGTTACTCCCCTACAGGGTACACCGGGGAGCTGTTTTTT. This codes for CASSYSPTGYTGELFF.

The gene calls are TRBV18 and TRBJ2-7; perhaps TRBD1 as D (6 bases). Trimming removed 3 bases from V and 5 bases from J, with 11 bases in between. Germline CDR1 and CDR2: KGHSH and LQKENI. This CDR3 has 13 amino acids. The CDR3 spells CASSPTGFNEQYF. The CDR3, as DNA: TGTGCCAGCTCACCTACAGGGTTTAACGAGCAGTACTTC.

The chain uses TRBV14 and TRBJ1-2, with D possibly TRBD1 on 5 matching bases. The CDR3 has 13 amino acids. The V end lost 4 bases, the J end lost 8 bases, and 14 bases lay between the germline ends. Germline loops: CDR1 SGHDN, CDR2 FVKESK. As DNA, the CDR3 is TGTGCCAGCAGCCCTTTCCAGGGTTGGGGCTACACCTTC. This translates into CASSPFQGWGYTF.

This clone was picked up a small number of times. The chain couples TRBV28 to TRBJ2-2; unclear D gene. This CDR3 is 15 amino acids long. V was trimmed by 7 bases and J by 4 bases, leaving 16 bases between them. Germline CDR1 reads MDHEN; CDR2 reads SYDVKM. The CDR3 spells CASTDFREGTGELFF. In DNA form, the CDR3 reads TGTGCCAGCACCGACTTTCGAGAAGGCACCGGGGAGCTGTTTTTT. Based on the CDR3 plus reference TRBV28 and TRBJ2-2, the full variable domain is DVKVTQSSRYLVKRTGEKVFLECVQDMDHENMFWYRQDPGLGLRLIYFSYDVKMKEKGDIPEGYSVSREKKERFSLILESASTNQTSMYLCASTDFREGTGELFFGEGSRLTVL.

This clone appeared a few times. The V gene is TRBV5-6, the J gene TRBJ2-5; 13 bases fit TRBD2. CDR1 and CDR2 (germline): SGHDT, YYEEEE. J gave up 4 bases and V 4 bases, and 7 bases lay outside the gene matches. The CDR3 has 16 amino acids. The CDR3 here is CASSLGLAGVLETQYF. The CDR3 DNA sequence: TGTGCCAGCAGCCTAGGACTAGCGGGGGTTCTAGAGACCCAGTACTTC.

The gene calls are TRBV19 and TRBJ2-7; D ambiguous. The CDR3 sequence is 14 residues long. Germline CDR1 LNHDA, CDR2 SQIVND (reference sequence). Trimming took 1 base from V and 6 from J, leaving 13 bases between them. The CDR3 region has the DNA TGTGCCAGTAGTATAGCCCCCTGGCGAGGCGAGCAGTACTTC. Translating gives CASSIAPWRGEQYF.